One and the same sample provided the 30 T cell receptor beta chains below, sequenced in a study of blood T cell repertoires in COVID-19. Data came from immunoSEQ multiplex PCR; TCRdb stores just in-frame clones and leaves some out. The repertoire holds roughly 45,000 clones, with roughly 80% as singletons. Source material: peripheral blood. The receptors shown here come from a human donor in a cohort sampled during active COVID-19.

V gene TRBV10-3 combines with J gene TRBJ2-7; 8 nucleotides align to TRBD1. The germline V gene encodes CDR1 ENHRY and CDR2 SYGVKD. This CDR3 has 12 amino acids. V gave up 11 bases and J gave up 3 bases; unmatched junction bases: 6. The CDR3 bases are TGTGCCTCCGAAGGACAGGGCTACGAGCAGTACTTC. Protein: CASEGQGYEQYF.

This chain links TRBV7-6 with TRBJ1-2; 7 nucleotides match TRBD1. CDR1 and CDR2 from the germline V gene are SGHVS and FNYEAQ. The CDR3 is 15 residues long. V lost 3 bases and J lost 4; bases outside the gene matches: 8. The CDR3 region is CASSLGTDYLYGYTF. The CDR3, as DNA: TGTGCCAGCAGCTTGGGGACAGATTATCTCTATGGCTACACCTTC. Together with reference TRBV7-6 and TRBJ1-2, the CDR3 gives the full variable domain: GAGVSQSPRYKVTKRGQDVALRCDPISGHVSLYWYRQALGQGPEFLTYFNYEAQQDKSGLPNDRFSAERPEGSISTLTIQRTEQRDSAMYRCASSLGTDYLYGYTFGSGTRLTVV.

V usage is TRBV5-1 and J usage is TRBJ2-1; 8 nucleotides line up with TRBD1. Trimming took 1 base from V and 6 from J; bases not matched to a gene: 6. CDR3 length equals 15 residues. Germline V gene sequence: CDR1 SGHRS, CDR2 YFSETQ. The CDR3 nucleotides read TGCGCCAGCAGCTTGCAGGGGGCCCAATCCAATGAGCAGTTCTTC. Translated: CASSLQGAQSNEQFF.

The rearrangement links TRBV25-1 to TRBJ1-1; D may be TRBD1 (6 bases). CDR1 is MGHDK and CDR2 is SYGVNS in the germline V gene. V was clipped by 5 bases and J by 4 bases, with 17 bases between them. CDR3 length equals 15 residues. CDR3 sequence: CASSTNRELSTEAFF. CDR3 nucleotides: TGTGCCAGCAGTACCAACAGGGAGTTGAGCACTGAAGCTTTCTTT.

The genes are TRBV7-2 and TRBJ2-7; TRBD1 matches 7 bases. The CDR3 is 13 residues long. Per germline, CDR1 SGHTA and CDR2 FQGNSA. V lost 3 bases to trimming and J lost 2 bases; unmatched junction nucleotides: 1. In DNA, the CDR3 is TGTGCCAGCAGCTTGGACAGGACCTACGAGCAGTACTTC. Protein product: CASSLDRTYEQYF.

V and J are TRBV30 and TRBJ1-2, with 7 nucleotides matching TRBD1. Trimming removed 3 bases from V and 8 bases from J; junction bases left unmatched: 12. The germline V gene has CDR1 GTSNPN and CDR2 SVGIG (reference sequence). This CDR3 spans 14 amino acids. In DNA form, the CDR3 reads TGTGCCTGGAGCCCTGGACAGGCGTCTGAAGGCTACACCTTC. It is translated as CAWSPGQASEGYTF.

The sample holds a few counts of this clone. This sequence joins TRBV7-8 and TRBJ1-2; D is possibly TRBD1 (5 bases). The ends were cut back, 1 base at V and 7 bases at J, with 19 bases in the middle. The CDR3 loop spans 16 amino acids. Per the germline V gene, CDR1 is SGHVS and CDR2 is FQNEAQ. The CDR3 nucleotides read TGTGCCAGCAGCTTAGACAGGCTCCCCCCTCCTTCTGGCTACACCTTC. It yields the protein CASSLDRLPPPSGYTF.

The rearrangement links TRBV7-2 to TRBJ1-2; D might be TRBD1 (5 bases). The CDR3 is 14 amino acids. Germline CDR1 and CDR2: SGHTA and FQGNSA. V lost 0 bases to trimming and J lost 7 bases, with 12 bases between them. CDR3 region: CASSLAQGVSGYTF. CDR3 DNA: TGTGCCAGCAGCTTAGCTCAGGGCGTGAGTGGCTACACCTTC.

This rearrangement joins TRBV7-2 to TRBJ1-1; a weak D match, TRBD1 (6 bases). The length of the CDR3 is 14 residues. V was cut by 2 bases and J by 5 bases, with 12 bases left in between. The V gene's germline CDR1 is SGHTA and CDR2 FQGNSA. CDR3 protein: CASSLRGGRTEAFF. The DNA for the CDR3 is TGTGCCAGCAGCTTAAGAGGGGGAAGGACTGAAGCTTTCTTT.

J is TRBJ1-6 and V is TRBV30; 7 bases align to TRBD1. J gave up 6 bases and V 0 bases, and 5 bases lay outside the gene matches. This CDR3 comprises 15 residues. Germline-derived CDR1 and CDR2 are GTSNPN and SVGIG (reference sequence). The CDR3 reads CAWSVLTGVNSPLHF. In DNA, the CDR3 is TGTGCCTGGAGTGTACTTACAGGGGTTAATTCACCCCTCCACTTT.

The chain uses TRBV5-4 and TRBJ1-1, with a weak D call TRBD1 (6 bases). Deletions cut 0 bases from V and 5 bases from J, with 20 bases between. Germline V lookup: CDR1 SGHNT, CDR2 YYREEE (reference sequence). The CDR3 length is 17 residues. This CDR3 reads CASSLAGLGAPETEAFF. The DNA for the CDR3 is TGTGCCAGCAGCTTGGCCGGGTTGGGGGCCCCCGAGACTGAAGCTTTCTTT.

The rearrangement joins TRBV30 to TRBJ2-1; no firm D call. Trimming removed 0 bases at V and 4 bases at J, with 10 bases between. Germline-derived CDR1 and CDR2 are GTSNPN and SVGIG (reference sequence). CDR3 size: 14 residues. CDR3 coding DNA: TGTGCCTGGAGTGTATCAGAAATATACAATGAGCAGTTCTTC. Its protein product is CAWSVSEIYNEQFF.

This sequence joins TRBV3-1 (or the pseudogene TRBV3-2) and TRBJ1-3; 9 bases map to TRBD1. The junction had 12 bases not matched to a gene; V was cut back by 2 bases and J by 1 base. Germline V gives CDR1 LGHDT, CDR2 YNNKEL (reference sequence). The CDR3 totals 19 residues. The CDR3 nucleotides read TGTGCCAGCAGCCAACGCCCCTCGGGACAGGGTATTTCTGGAAACACCATATATTTT. Encoded protein: CASSQRPSGQGISGNTIYF.

V is TRBV2 and J is TRBJ1-5; D call uncertain. The CDR3 is made up of 12 amino acids. Trimming cost V 5 bases and J 6 bases, with 8 bases left between them. Germline loops: CDR1 SNHLY, CDR2 FYNNEI. The CDR3 reads CASSRLTQPQHF. Here the CDR3 DNA reads TGTGCCAGCAGTCGACTGACTCAGCCCCAGCATTTT.

V and J are TRBV2 and TRBJ2-2, with D perhaps TRBD2 (5 bases). This CDR3 region has 15 residues. CDR1 and CDR2 (germline): SNHLY, FYNNEI. V lost 9 bases, J lost 4 bases, and 18 bases lay in between. The CDR3 protein is CASKVEGLATGELFF. In DNA, the CDR3 is TGTGCCAGTAAGGTCGAGGGTCTAGCCACCGGGGAGCTGTTTTTT.

This clone was seen only a few times. This chain uses TRBV7-3 with TRBJ1-1, with unresolved D. V lost 1 base and J lost 1, with 4 bases in between. This CDR3 region has 13 residues. The germline V gene has CDR1 SGHTA and CDR2 FQGTGA. The CDR3 DNA reads TGTGCCAGCAGCTTAAGACAGAACACTGAAGCTTTCTTT. Encoded protein: CASSLRQNTEAFF.

The CDR3: CASSYSSGLGNEQFF. The CDR3 DNA follows: TGTGCCAGCAGTTACTCTTCGGGGTTGGGCAATGAGCAGTTCTTC. The J gene is TRBJ2-1, the V gene TRBV6-5; D is possibly TRBD2 (5 bases). Trimming removed 0 bases at V and 6 bases at J, with 12 bases between. The CDR3 totals 15 residues. Per germline, CDR1 MNHEY and CDR2 SVGAGI.

This chain connects TRBV4-1 to TRBJ2-6; 10 bases are shared with TRBD1. Trimming cost V 6 bases and J 3 bases; bases outside gene matches: 14. Per the germline V gene, CDR1 is MGHRA and CDR2 is YSYEKL. CDR3 length equals 19 residues. CDR3 bases: TGCGCCAGCAGACAAACGACCGGGACAGGGGTGATTGGGGCCAACGTCCTGACTTTC. It encodes CASRQTTGTGVIGANVLTF.

This clone was recorded only once. The chain employs TRBV19 and TRBJ2-7; TRBD1 aligns across 11 bases. V shed 6 bases, J shed 3 bases, and the junction held 4 bases outside the gene matches. Germline CDR1 and CDR2: LNHDA and SQIVND (reference sequence). The CDR3 loop spans 14 amino acids. CDR3 bases: TGTGCCAGTAGCAGGGGACAGGGGGTCTACGAGCAGTACTTC. Amino acids: CASSRGQGVYEQYF.

This clone was counted a single time. V is TRBV3-1 (or the pseudogene TRBV3-2) and J is TRBJ2-7; the match to TRBD2 covers 15 bases. This CDR3 spans 15 amino acids. Germline trimming cut 4 bases from V and 7 bases from J; bases unmatched to any gene: 5. Germline values: CDR1 LGHDT, CDR2 YNNKEL (reference sequence). CDR3 in amino acids: CASSPGLAGGREQYF. In DNA, the CDR3 is TGTGCCAGCAGCCCTGGACTAGCGGGGGGGCGGGAGCAGTACTTC.

The V call is TRBV7-2, the J call TRBJ1-2, with 8 nucleotides matching TRBD1. V lost 4 bases and J lost 8; bases outside the gene matches: 15. The CDR3 sequence is 16 residues long. Per the germline V gene, CDR1 is SGHTA and CDR2 is FQGNSA. The CDR3 sequence: CASSSQRGRGLGGYTF. CDR3 bases: TGTGCCAGCAGCTCCCAGAGGGGCAGGGGGCTTGGAGGCTACACCTTC.

By share, this clone ranks as medium-sized. The chain is built from TRBV18 and TRBJ1-1; 8 bases are shared with TRBD1. The CDR3 loop spans 16 amino acids. V shed 2 bases and J 9 bases; nucleotides not matched to a gene: 14. The germline CDR1 and CDR2 sequences are KGHSH and LQKENI. The CDR3 here is CASSPYLSPGGLKAFF. CDR3 DNA sequence: TGTGCCAGCTCACCATATTTAAGTCCAGGGGGCCTAAAAGCTTTCTTT.

The chain is built from TRBV6-5 and TRBJ1-2; D is perhaps TRBD1 (6 bases). The CDR3 has 14 amino acids. The V and J ends lost 1 base and 7 bases respectively, with 13 bases between them. From germline, CDR1 is MNHEY and CDR2 SVGAGI. Here the CDR3 reads CASSYLGQGLGYTF. The CDR3 coding sequence is TGTGCCAGCAGTTACTTGGGGCAGGGGCTTGGCTACACCTTC.

V usage is TRBV11-2 and J usage is TRBJ2-3, with 10 bases fitting TRBD2. CDR3 length: 16 amino acids. Germline CDR1 reads SGHAT; CDR2 reads FQNNGV. After removal of 1 base from V and 3 bases from J, the junction contained 4 bases not matched to a gene. CDR3 coding DNA: TGTGCCAGCAGCTTAGGGGCTAGCGGGGGAACAGATACGCAGTATTTT. Its protein is CASSLGASGGTDTQYF.

The sample holds a few counts of this clone. The V and J genes are TRBV24-1 and TRBJ1-1; D perhaps matches TRBD1 (5 bases). The CDR3 length is 14 residues. Trimming took off 9 bases at V and 1 base at J, with 14 bases between the two ends. Germline assignment: CDR1 KGHDR and CDR2 SFDVKD. The CDR3 DNA reads TGTGCCACCGGGTCCGGGACTGGGAACACTGAAGCTTTCTTT. Amino acid sequence: CATGSGTGNTEAFF.

This chain links TRBV6-5 with TRBJ2-3; 7 bases agree with TRBD1. The CDR3 is made up of 13 amino acids. The germline gives CDR1 MNHEY, CDR2 SVGAGI. J was trimmed by 2 bases and V by 9 bases; bases with no gene match: 5. As DNA, the CDR3 is TGTGCCAGTCGACAGGGATACACAGATACGCAGTATTTT. This encodes CASRQGYTDTQYF.

This clone was detected only a few times. The chain couples TRBV19 to TRBJ1-4, with D perhaps TRBD1 (5 bases). This CDR3 has 15 amino acids. The V and J ends lost 9 bases and 0 bases respectively, with 14 bases between them. The V gene's germline CDR1 is LNHDA and CDR2 SQIVND (reference sequence). The CDR3 nucleotides read TGTGCCAGCCGCCCCTCAGGGACAACTAATGAAAAACTGTTTTTT. It translates to CASRPSGTTNEKLFF.

The chain joins TRBV29-1 to TRBJ1-2; D gene unclear. The CDR3 runs to 14 residues. Germline CDR1 SQVTM, CDR2 ANQGSEA. V shed 7 bases and J shed 5 bases, with 20 bases lying between them. Here the CDR3 DNA reads TGCAGCGCCTACCACAGTCTTCACCCTTATGGCTACACCTTC. It encodes CSAYHSLHPYGYTF.

The chain combines TRBV27 with TRBJ2-5, with D tentatively TRBD1 (6 bases). Per the germline V gene, CDR1 is MNHEY and CDR2 is SMNVEV (reference sequence). V dropped 6 bases and J dropped 4 bases, with 18 bases sitting between them. This CDR3 has 15 amino acids. The CDR3 sequence: CASSHLQGILETQYF. As DNA, the CDR3 is TGTGCCAGCAGCCACCTACAGGGTATACTAGAGACCCAGTACTTC.

The CDR3 coding sequence is TGTGCCAGCAGCTTAGCCCCAGATAGCAATCAGCCCCAGCATTTT. Translation: CASSLAPDSNQPQHF. This chain links TRBV7-2 with TRBJ1-5; D gene ambiguous. This CDR3 comprises 15 residues. V was cut by 0 bases and J by 0 bases, with 6 bases left in between. Germline loops: CDR1 SGHTA, CDR2 FQGNSA. Full variable domain (missing parts from reference TRBV7-2 and TRBJ1-5): GAGVSQSPSNKVTEKGKDVELRCDPISGHTALYWYRQSLGQGLEFLIYFQGNSAPDKSGLPSDRFSAERTGGSVSTLTIQRTQQEDSAVYLCASSLAPDSNQPQHFGDGTRLSIL.